This T cell receptor beta chain was identified in a study of blood T cell repertoires in COVID-19. At the level of the study: There were acute and convalescent COVID-19 samples, and they came from the United States, Italy and Spain. Sources were T cells, B-cell-depleted T cells, or PBMCs; the material itself was cDNA or gDNA.

Per the authors' pipeline: Estimates of nucleated cell counts were drawn from the amplification of reference gene primers. Clones were sequenced by immunoSEQ multiplex PCR, and TCRdb holds only the in-frame ones, with some missing. V, J and clone size were drawn from that table, and D and trimming were deduced from the DNA. The data show around 88,000 clones, with around 82% seen just once and roughly 8.2% held by the top ten. This CDR3 is 15 amino acids long. V was pared by 9 bases and J by 4 bases, with 21 bases between. Per the germline V gene, CDR1 is MDHEN and CDR2 is SYDVKM. Source material: peripheral blood. The chain uses TRBV28 and TRBJ1-2; D is possibly TRBD1 (6 bases). This TCR derives from a man aged 50 or older who had recovered from COVID-19. CDR3 in amino acids: CASLGGDTGFYGYTF. The CDR3 coding sequence is TGTGCCAGTCTGGGAGGGGACACGGGTTTCTATGGCTACACCTTC.